This T cell receptor beta chain stems from a study of blood T cell repertoires in COVID-19. TCRdb's table, derived via immunoSEQ multiplex PCR, lists solely in-frame clones and lacks some. The sample records 380,000 or so clones, approximately 88% being singletons. The table lists this clone with a count of one. Input material: peripheral blood. This clonotype was obtained from a man aged 40-55 years with acute or convalescent COVID-19.

The CDR3 sequence is CASSHVLLTTNEKLFF. The CDR3 nucleotides read TGTGCCAGCAGCCATGTCCTACTTACAACTAATGAAAAACTGTTTTTT. The chain links TRBV3-1 (or the pseudogene TRBV3-2) to TRBJ1-4, with D unresolved. Germline V CDR1 and CDR2: LGHDT, YNNKEL (reference sequence). V lost 3 bases, J lost 0 bases, and 11 bases lay in between. The length of the CDR3 is 16 residues.